This T cell receptor beta chain was captured by sequencing in a study of regulatory T cells in long-lasting Graves disease. Study outcomes and limitations: Clonotypes that were public and shared totalled 2,500 to 3,000 in persistent patients versus roughly 1,000 in new patients.

This sample's time point: newly diagnosed GD, antithyroid drugs for less than 3 months. PBMCs were the source of the RNA used for TCR sequencing. Combining iRepertoire HTBI primers with Arm-PCR of CDR3 regions, the authors built TCR beta libraries. Original processing methods: Segment identification across samples yielded 62 TRBV and roughly 15 TRBJ segments. MiXCR, run by TCRdb on the multiplex PCR reads, gives a single entry per CDR3 protein. These V and J calls derive from TCRdb rather than the authors' analysis. The sample holds 400,000 to 500,000 distinct CDR3 sequences, about 16% seen once. This clonotype was seen many times. The antigen is undetermined. The CDR3 runs 14 residues. The junction had 3 bases not matched to a gene; V was cut back by 6 bases and J by 1 base. Germline V lookup: CDR1 MDHEN, CDR2 SYDVKM. This sample also belongs to another study, concerning T cells in Graves' hyperthyroidism and ophthalmopathy. That source reports: Based on clinical symptoms, serum thyroxine and TRAb, thyroid ultrasound and orbital computed tomography, diagnoses were reached.

Sequenced here: peripheral blood mononuclear cells (PBMCs), sampled at new diagnosis, from a patient treated with antithyroid drugs. The gene calls are TRBV28 and TRBJ1-1; 9 bases are a match to TRBD1. This clonotype was sampled from a woman between 18 and 29 years old with Graves disease. The CDR3 nucleotides read TGTGCCAGCAGACAGACAGGGGGGAACACTGAAGCTTTCTTT. This codes for CASRQTGGNTEAFF. Based on the CDR3 plus reference TRBV28 and TRBJ1-1, the full variable domain is DVKVTQSSRYLVKRTGEKVFLECVQDMDHENMFWYRQDPGLGLRLIYFSYDVKMKEKGDIPEGYSVSREKKERFSLILESASTNQTSMYLCASRQTGGNTEAFFGQGTRLTVV.